The following is a T cell receptor beta chain sequence with its context. This clone showed up just a few times. The antigen it binds to is not known. Base qualities are missing; no much larger clone stands one base away. Libraries were constructed by the immunoSEQ multiplex PCR assay. The multiplex PCR relied on a mix of 60 forward primers for TCR Vbeta segments and 13 reverse primers for TCR Jbeta segments. The CDR3 region of rearranged TCR beta genes was amplified from genomic DNA by a multiplex PCR assay. Amplified TCR beta libraries were sequenced as 87-base-pair reads on the Illumina HiSeq System. The authors' pipeline ran thus. Across the 600 to 700 repertoires, a later analysis counted about 81 million unique TCR beta chains, approximately 12 million of which were shared by at least two donors. To remove PCR and sequencing errors, raw reads were error-corrected and collapsed into unique sequences using a nearest-neighbor algorithm that merged closely related sequences. Alignment of CDR3 sequences to IMGT reference sequences was used to assign V, D and J gene segments. For a sequence to be retained, a match of at least six nucleotides to both a V gene segment and a J gene segment was required. Rearrangements were classified as productive when the CDR3 lacked stop codons and remained in frame with V and J, and all other rearrangements were classified as non-productive. Following IMGT convention, CDR3 was defined as the stretch from the second conserved V-encoded cysteine up to the conserved J-encoded phenylalanine. Sequences without an unambiguous match to a single V gene segment were excluded from the earlier analysis of about 600 of the donors. An earlier analysis of approximately 590 of the donors called V segments functional above 56.7% productive rearrangements and segregating when the between-donor standard deviation exceeded 5%. A statistical classification framework was developed to diagnose cytomegalovirus status using the catalog of TCR beta chain sequences. In a later analysis, TCR nucleotide sequences were compared against IMGT/GENE-DB human TR gene sequences so that V and J genes could be assigned. Using the TCRdist pipeline, a later analysis assigned CDR3 sequences along with most-parsimonious VDJ recombination scenarios. A later analysis defined each TCR beta chain by its CDR3 amino acid sequence plus V-gene family, and excluded reads lacking a unique V-gene family. A later analysis removed 600 or so highly shared, low-generation-probability nucleotide sequences to deal with suspected cross-contamination and a sequencing artifact. A later analysis calculated a clonal expansion index for each public chain from normalized within-repertoire ranks of inferred template counts. In a later analysis, generation probabilities were computed with a VDJ recombination model fitted to out-of-frame rearrangements, and the resulting probabilities were checked against IGoR. A later analysis scored TCR-TCR, TCR-HLA and TCR-CMV co-occurrence with hypergeometric tests, applying a repertoire-size bias correction to TCR pairs. A later analysis estimated false discovery rates by permuting HLA or CMV assignments 20 times. In a later analysis, co-occurring TCRs were grouped using DBSCAN, and TCRdist sequence similarity was added for clustering within HLA-allele-positive subsets. Repertoires with fewer than 30,000 or more than 120,000 public chains were left out of co-occurrence clustering, as were five repertoires with anomalous nucleotide sharing. Not all clones reach the TCRdb copy of this immuneACCESS table, which keeps in-frame sequences only. Checked studies attribute under half of the gap to unresolved V genes and leave the rest unexplained. That table furnishes V, J and clone size, whereas the DNA furnished D and trimming. The sample table holds 150,000 to 200,000 clones, of which 80% to 85% were seen once. About 0.26% of the sample rests with the top ten.

The data originate from a study of cytomegalovirus exposure and HLA in healthy donors (dated 2017 in TCRdb). Study-wide context: In an earlier analysis of approximately 640 of the donors, 276 Gb of sequence data and some 100 million unique TCR beta sequences from 150 million to 200 million T cells were reported. Along with the approximately 600-subject first cohort, a separate validation cohort of some 130 different subjects was used. On average, roughly 250,000 unique TCR beta nucleotide sequences were sequenced per donor among 350 to 400 genotyped donors of the cohort, with roughly 18% of those sequences being non-productive. To predict cytomegalovirus infection status, the study combined high-throughput TCR immunosequencing, statistical association of individual TCRs with disease status, and machine learning. Donor age, sex, ethnicity and CMV serostatus were collected together with the repertoire data. Rather than drawing on any new phenotypic data, the later analysis identified candidate immune exposures from TCR beta sequences and the way those sequences occurred across donors. In a later analysis, previously published TCR beta repertoires from 666 donors were re-analyzed and high-resolution HLA genotyping was added so that TCR occurrence patterns could be studied. Among the roughly 400 genotyped donors, approximately 76% belonged to the genetic ancestry cluster associated with self-reported Caucasian donors. Genome-wide SNP genotypes for about 65% of the roughly 670 donors were used in a later genetic analysis, which treated that subset as a discovery cohort. Roughly 5 DR-DQ haplotypes were handled as single units for association and clustering, since linkage in the cohort was strong. Around 320 gigabases of sequencing data and approximately 80 million unique TCR sequences were included in an early release covering 500 to 750 HLA-typed donors. The number of donors typed differed by locus, with 629-630 for A, B, C, DRB1 and DQB1, roughly 520 for DQA1, about 610 for DPA1, and around 450 for DPB1. An earlier analysis of fewer than 750 of the donors used high-throughput TCR beta sequencing to judge whether each TCR beta V gene segment behaved as functional or pseudogenic. The study used immunosequencing to profile the T cell repertoires of 670 or so subjects and linked those repertoires to cytomegalovirus serostatus. HLA typing included class I and class II loci at four-digit resolution. Every repertoire in the discovery cohort had been generated on one and the same sequencing platform. The study was designed to test whether signatures of past pathogen exposure could be identified by cataloging public T cell receptors.

In total, roughly 710 healthy bone marrow donors made up the cohort. Cohort members were all nominally healthy when sampled, although unrecorded immune exposures were likely present. The donor was CMV seronegative and was included in the group of over 300 seronegative cohort members. A peripheral blood sample was collected from each donor, and TCR beta sequencing was performed on peripheral blood mononuclear cells. The Qiagen DNeasy Blood Extraction Kit was used to extract genomic DNA from the blood cell samples. What the work shows at the level of the full study, not this receptor alone: Assigning TCR associations to individual alleles was difficult when HLA alleles, especially DR and DQ, strongly co-occurred. Compared with the roughly 700-donor mean, donors in an Asian-associated ancestry cluster had fewer N-insertions in productive TCRs, according to a later genetic analysis. Linkage disequilibrium might explain the correlated functional status among segregating V segments, but an unknown experimental factor could not be excluded. A further reported finding was that TCR beta sequences accurately predicted the HLA-A and HLA-B alleles for most subjects in the first cohort. Immune exposure information for the cohort was limited to CMV serostatus. A few of the identified cytomegalovirus-associated TCR beta chains were confirmed in vitro to be specific for cytomegalovirus antigens. While some public TCRs were present in many individuals, most TCR sequences turned up only very rarely across donors. In a later analysis, more than 15,000 TCR beta sequences were associated with specific HLA alleles at a false discovery rate of 0.05. HLA typing was unavailable for some donors at each locus, so association tests used only the typed subset. In a later analysis, HLA-associated TCR beta chains were found to be more clonally expanded and to have lower generation probabilities than equally common non-associated chains. The presence/absence analyses assumed that sequencing depth was roughly uniform across donors, and that assumption may not be true. Some IMGT-functional V segments, including TRBV6-2 and TRBV6-3, could not be told apart with the 87-base-pair reads, so those segments were excluded. According to the authors, the approach could potentially be generalized to other disease states and immunological phenotypes. The classifier was reported to diagnose cytomegalovirus status with high specificity and sensitivity in both the original cohort and the validation cohort. The earlier analysis of 587 of the donors excluded 15 to 20 rarely observed V segments, including chromosome 9 orphons, because counts were too low. In a later analysis, several top co-occurrence clusters were reported to appear linked to parvovirus B19, influenza, CMV and Epstein-Barr virus. The study listed 164 TCR beta chains as associated with cytomegalovirus. In a later analysis, the rate of TCR association differed among HLA loci, with DRB1 alleles having the most associated TCRs and HLA-C alleles having the fewest. Broadly in line with IMGT annotations, most TCR beta V segments showed up in productive rearrangements about 90% or about 30% of the time in an earlier analysis of some 590 of the donors. A later analysis found that most CMV-associated TCR beta chains appeared HLA-restricted, with HLA associations seemingly driven largely by CMV exposure. An association between a missense DCLRE1C variant and V-gene and J-gene trimming of TCR beta chains was found in a later genetic analysis and replicated in an independent cohort. In this cohort, only TCR beta chains were sequenced, and detectable features were limited by the absence of alpha or paired-chain data. A cluster of highly shared sequence variants was judged likely to represent a technical artifact of the sequencing pipeline.

V lost 5 bases and J lost 5 bases; the stretch between them is 12 bases long. From its cysteine to its phenylalanine, the CDR3 spans 13 amino acids. Just CDR3 DNA is preserved here, 39 bases in frame from base 1. CDR1 and CDR2 (PRHDT, FYEKMQ) derive from the germline V gene (reference sequence). The clonotype comes from a boy aged 10-17 years in good health and CMV-seronegative. Sequencing was performed on PBMCs. The rearranged chain carries TRBV13 and TRBJ1-1; the D gene is perhaps TRBD1, on 5 matching bases. The DNA is TGTGCCAGCAGCCTTCAGGGTGAAACTGAAGCTTTCTTT. It codes for CASSLQGETEAFF.